The source of this T cell receptor (beta chain) is a study of sequential checkpoint blockade in melanoma. Study in general: First-line arms were nivolumab then ipilimumab, or the reverse, randomized 1:1.

Treatment described: randomized to nivolumab then ipilimumab (arm A) or the reverse (arm B). Clones were read by immunoSEQ multiplex PCR, and TCRdb kept only the in-frame ones, dropping some. The sample gives fewer than 4,500 clones, roughly 17% of which show up once; about 15% is in the top ten. The CDR3 is 16 amino acids. The trim removed 5 bases at V and 2 bases at J, leaving 4 bases unmatched. CDR1 is SQVTM and CDR2 is ANQGSEA in the germline V gene. This clone appeared a few times. The source of this sequence is a human donor with melanoma. V is TRBV29-1 and J is TRBJ2-2; 14 bases fit TRBD2. The sequences come from tumor tissue (inferred from file names), collected from a patient given nivolumab and ipilimumab in sequence. The CDR3 DNA reads as TGCAGCGTTACCGGGACTAGCGGGGGTAACACCGGGGAGCTGTTTTTT. Its translation is CSVTGTSGGNTGELFF.